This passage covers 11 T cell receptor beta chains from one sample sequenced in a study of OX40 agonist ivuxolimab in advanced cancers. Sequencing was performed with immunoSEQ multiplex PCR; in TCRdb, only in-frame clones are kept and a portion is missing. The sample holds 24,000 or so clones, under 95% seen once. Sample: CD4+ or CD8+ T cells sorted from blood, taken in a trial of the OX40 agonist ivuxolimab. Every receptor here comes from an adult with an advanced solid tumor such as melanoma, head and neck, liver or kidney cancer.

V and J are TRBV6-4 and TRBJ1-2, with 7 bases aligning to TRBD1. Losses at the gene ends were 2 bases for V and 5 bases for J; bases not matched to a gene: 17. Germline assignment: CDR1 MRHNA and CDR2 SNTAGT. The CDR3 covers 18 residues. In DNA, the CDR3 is TGTGCCAGCAGTGACGAGGGGACAGCCCCTCGCACTTCGTATGGCTACACCTTC. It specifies CASSDEGTAPRTSYGYTF.

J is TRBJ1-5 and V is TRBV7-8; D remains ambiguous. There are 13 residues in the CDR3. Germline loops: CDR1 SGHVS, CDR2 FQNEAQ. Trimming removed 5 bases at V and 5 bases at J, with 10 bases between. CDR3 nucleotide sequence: TGTGCCAGCAGCCAGACTGAGTATCAGCCCCAGCATTTT. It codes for CASSQTEYQPQHF.

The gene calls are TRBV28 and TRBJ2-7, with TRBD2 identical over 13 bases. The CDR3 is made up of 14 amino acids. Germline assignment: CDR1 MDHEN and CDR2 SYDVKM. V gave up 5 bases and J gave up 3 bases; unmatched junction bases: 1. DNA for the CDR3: TGTGCCAGCAGTACTAGCGGGGGGGTCTACGAGCAGTACTTC. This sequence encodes CASSTSGGVYEQYF.

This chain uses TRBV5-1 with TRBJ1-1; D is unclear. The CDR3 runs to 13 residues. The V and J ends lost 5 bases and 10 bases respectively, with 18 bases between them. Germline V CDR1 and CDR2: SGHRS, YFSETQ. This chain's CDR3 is CASSPGASAVAFF. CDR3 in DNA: TGCGCCAGCAGTCCCGGTGCCTCCGCGGTAGCTTTCTTT.

CDR3 DNA: TGTGCCAGCAGCCGACCGACAGGGAATGAAAAACTGTTTTTT. This sequence encodes CASSRPTGNEKLFF. The chain recombines TRBV6-6 with TRBJ1-4; 7 bases agree with TRBD1. V lost 6 bases, J lost 5 bases, and 6 bases stayed unmatched. Germline loops: CDR1 MNHNY, CDR2 SVGAGI (reference sequence). This CDR3 comprises 14 residues.

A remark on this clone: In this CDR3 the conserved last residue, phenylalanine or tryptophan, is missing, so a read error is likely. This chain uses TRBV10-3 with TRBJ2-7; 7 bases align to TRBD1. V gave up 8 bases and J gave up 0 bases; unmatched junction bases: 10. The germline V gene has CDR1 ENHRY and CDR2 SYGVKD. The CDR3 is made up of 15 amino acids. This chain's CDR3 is CAIARDSDHSYEQYL. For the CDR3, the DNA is TGTGCCATCGCACGGGACAGCGACCACTCCTACGAGCAGTACCTC.

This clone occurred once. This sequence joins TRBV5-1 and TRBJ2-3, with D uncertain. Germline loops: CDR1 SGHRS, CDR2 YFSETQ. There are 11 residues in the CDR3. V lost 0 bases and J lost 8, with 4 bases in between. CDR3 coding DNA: TGCGCCAGCAGCTTGGGGGGTACGCAGTATTTT. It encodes CASSLGGTQYF.

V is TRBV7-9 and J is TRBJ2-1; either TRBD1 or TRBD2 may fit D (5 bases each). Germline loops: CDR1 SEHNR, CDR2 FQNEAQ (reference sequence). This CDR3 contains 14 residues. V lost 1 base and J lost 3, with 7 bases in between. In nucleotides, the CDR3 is TGTGCCAGCAGCTTAGGGGGGTTCTACAATGAGCAGTTCTTC. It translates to CASSLGGFYNEQFF.

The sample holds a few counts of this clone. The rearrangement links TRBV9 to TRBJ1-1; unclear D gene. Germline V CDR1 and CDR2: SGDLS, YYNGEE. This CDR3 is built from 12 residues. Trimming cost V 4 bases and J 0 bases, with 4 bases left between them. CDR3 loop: CASSNMNTEAFF. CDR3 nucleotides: TGTGCCAGCAGCAACATGAACACTGAAGCTTTCTTT.

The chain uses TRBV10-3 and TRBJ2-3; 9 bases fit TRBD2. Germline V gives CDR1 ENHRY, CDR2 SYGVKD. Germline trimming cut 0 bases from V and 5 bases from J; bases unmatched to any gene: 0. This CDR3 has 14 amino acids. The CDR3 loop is CAISESTSGDTQYF. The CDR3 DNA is TGTGCCATCAGTGAGTCGACTAGCGGAGATACGCAGTATTTT.

The CDR3 here is CASSPRSGGVNTGELFF. In DNA, the CDR3 is TGTGCCAGCAGTCCCCGTAGCGGGGGAGTGAACACCGGGGAGCTGTTTTTT. The rearrangement uses TRBV2 and TRBJ2-2; 9 bases are shared with TRBD2. Trimming removed 5 bases from V and 1 base from J; junction bases left unmatched: 8. The CDR3 runs to 17 residues. Germline V lookup: CDR1 SNHLY, CDR2 FYNNEI.